The 9 T cell receptor beta chains presented below share a single source sample, sequenced in a study of vaccination and CD4 T cells after COVID-19. Treatment described: approximately 9-day PBMC culture with coronavirus spike peptide pools or control peptides (ViraFEST assay). What these receptors recognize is not known. At the Johns Hopkins FTIC core, DNA taken from cultured CD4+ T cells was sequenced by way of the Oncomine TCR Beta short-read assay. TCRdb recomputed calls from the PCR reads with MiXCR, one row per CDR3 protein. The sample consists of some 9,300 distinct CDR3 sequences, nearly 25% of them appearing once. Sequenced material: CD4+ T cells from blood, cultured in vitro, taken before SARS-CoV-2 vaccination. The receptors come from a human donor who received a COVID-19 vaccine.

The chain links TRBV4-1 to TRBJ1-6; a weak D match, TRBD1 (6 bases). The CDR3 is made up of 13 amino acids. V gave up 1 base and J gave up 14 bases, with 12 bases separating them. CDR1 is MGHRA, CDR2 YSYEKL, per germline. The CDR3 DNA is TGCGCCAGCAGCCAAGGAAACAGGGAGACCCTCCACTTT. Amino acids: CASSQGNRETLHF.

This clonotype turned up a few times. The V and J genes are TRBV27 and TRBJ1-1; TRBD1 is a possible D gene (6 bases). The CDR3 is 20 amino acids. CDR1 is MNHEY, CDR2 SMNVEV, per germline (reference sequence). Trimming removed 2 bases from V and 0 bases from J, with 25 bases in between. CDR3 residues: CASSLRRKTRGSTMNTEAFF. The CDR3 DNA reads TGTGCCAGCAGTTTACGTCGCAAGACCAGGGGATCTACCATGAACACTGAAGCTTTCTTT.

The V gene is TRBV18, the J gene TRBJ1-4; no reliable D call. Looked up from germline, CDR1 is KGHSH and CDR2 is LQKENI. The CDR3 covers 14 residues. Trimming removed 3 bases at V and 5 bases at J, with 10 bases between. CDR3 sequence (DNA): TGTGCCAGCTCACCGACGGGGTCCAATGAAAAACTGTTTTTT. Amino acids: CASSPTGSNEKLFF.

This clonotype has only a few counts. The chain employs TRBV2 and TRBJ2-3; D not resolved. Germline loops: CDR1 SNHLY, CDR2 FYNNEI. Trimming left V 4 bases short and J 3 bases short, with 11 bases between. There are 14 residues in the CDR3. DNA for the CDR3: TGTGCCAGCAGTGCCCTACTCAGGACAGATACGCAGTATTTT. Residues: CASSALLRTDTQYF.

The J gene is TRBJ2-3, the V gene TRBV6-1, with D possibly TRBD2 on 6 matching bases. Trimming shortened V by 0 bases and J by 5 bases, and 12 bases separated the two germline ends. Germline-derived CDR1 and CDR2 are MNHNS and SASEGT. The CDR3 spans 15 residues. The CDR3 loop is CASSEAPGEGDTQYF. The CDR3 DNA follows: TGTGCCAGCAGTGAAGCGCCGGGGGAAGGAGATACGCAGTATTTT.

This clonotype was observed a few times. The chain joins TRBV20-1 to TRBJ1-1, with 9 bases identical to TRBD1. From germline, CDR1 is DFQATT and CDR2 SNEGSKA (reference sequence). Trimming at V came to 6 bases and at J to 5 bases, leaving 10 bases not matched to a gene. This CDR3 is 14 amino acids long. The DNA for the CDR3 is TGCAGTGCCCAGGGTAGGACAGGGGAAACTGAAGCTTTCTTT. It yields the protein CSAQGRTGETEAFF.

The chain recombines TRBV15 with TRBJ2-1; the match to TRBD1 covers 8 bases. J lost 4 bases, V lost 0 bases, and 2 bases had no gene match. The CDR3 consists of 15 residues. The germline V gene has CDR1 LNHNV and CDR2 YYDKDF (reference sequence). The chain's CDR3 is CATSRERDRYNEQFF. CDR3 DNA: TGTGCCACCAGCAGAGAAAGGGACAGGTACAATGAGCAGTTCTTC.

This clonotype was seen a few times. The rearrangement uses TRBV19 and TRBJ2-7; D ambiguous. CDR1 and CDR2 from the germline V gene are LNHDA and SQIVND (reference sequence). The CDR3 is 14 residues long. V lost 3 bases and J lost 2, with 11 bases in between. The CDR3 here is CASSIRPGPYEQYF. The CDR3 nucleotides are TGTGCCAGTAGTATTAGGCCGGGTCCCTACGAGCAGTACTTC.

The gene calls are TRBV9 and TRBJ1-5; the match to TRBD1 covers 10 bases. Per germline, CDR1 SGDLS and CDR2 YYNGEE. Germline trimming cut 3 bases from V and 7 bases from J; bases unmatched to any gene: 7. The CDR3 has 15 amino acids. The CDR3 loop is CASSGQGAPAQPQHF. In DNA form, the CDR3 reads TGTGCCAGCAGCGGACAGGGGGCTCCCGCCCAGCCCCAGCATTTT.